These T cell receptor beta chains were read from a single sample in a study of T cells in Graves' hyperthyroidism and ophthalmopathy. From the multiplex PCR reads, TCRdb called clonotypes with MiXCR, one entry per CDR3 protein. The top ten hold roughly 8.2% of the sample, which has about 540,000 distinct CDR3 sequences, 46% seen once. The source material was peripheral blood or thyroid tissue (not recorded which). These receptors came from a woman under 30 with Graves' hyperthyroidism. Both conserved end residues are part of each CDR3. D genes are given only for firm matches. The size field is filled for only some rows; it gives once, few, many or a size class.

abundance: many; v_gene: TRBV15; d_gene: NA; j_gene: TRBJ2-7; len: 13; CDR3nt: TGTGCCACCAGCAGAGATGTGCATCCCAGGCAGTACTTC; CDR3aa: CATSRDVHPRQYF
abundance: NA; v_gene: TRBV25-1; d_gene: TRBD1; j_gene: TRBJ2-7; len: 14; CDR3nt: TGTGCCAGCAGTGGCAGGGGGACCTCCTACGAGCAGTACTTC; CDR3aa: CASSGRGTSYEQYF
abundance: NA; v_gene: TRBV5-1; d_gene: NA; j_gene: TRBJ1-5; len: 16; CDR3nt: TGCGCCAGCAGCTTGGCTAGGATCTATAGCAATCAGCCCCAGCATTTT; CDR3aa: CASSLARIYSNQPQHF
abundance: few; v_gene: TRBV10-3; d_gene: NA; j_gene: TRBJ2-7; len: 15; CDR3nt: TGTGCCATCAGGAAAGACGCGGGTAATTCCTACGAGCAGTACTTC; CDR3aa: CAIRKDAGNSYEQYF
abundance: NA; v_gene: TRBV10-3; d_gene: TRBD2; j_gene: TRBJ2-1; len: 12; CDR3nt: TGTGCCATCAGTGCCGGGGGGGTTGAGCAGTTCTTC; CDR3aa: CAISAGGVEQFF
abundance: many; v_gene: TRBV10-3; d_gene: TRBD1; j_gene: TRBJ2-6; len: 17; CDR3nt: TGTGCCATCAGTGAGTCGGAGACAGGGGGTGGGGCCAACGTCCTGACTTTC; CDR3aa: CAISESETGGGANVLTF
abundance: NA; v_gene: TRBV2; d_gene: NA; j_gene: TRBJ1-4; len: 11; CDR3nt: TGTGCCAGCAGGGTTAGCGGGAAACTGTTTTTT; CDR3aa: CASRVSGKLFF
abundance: NA; v_gene: TRBV29-1; d_gene: NA; j_gene: TRBJ2-7; len: 15; CDR3nt: TGCAGCGTTGAAGATGGTAGGGAAAGTGGATACGAGCAGTACTTC; CDR3aa: CSVEDGRESGYEQYF
abundance: NA; v_gene: TRBV7-2; d_gene: TRBD1; j_gene: TRBJ1-3; len: 18; CDR3nt: TGTGCCAGCAGCTTAGTAGTAGGACAGGGTATGTCTGGAAACACCATATATTTT; CDR3aa: CASSLVVGQGMSGNTIYF
abundance: NA; v_gene: TRBV6-2/TRBV6-3; d_gene: TRBD2; j_gene: TRBJ2-7; len: 16; CDR3nt: TGTGCCAGCAGTAGGACTAGCCCCGGGGGTGGCGACGAGCAGTACTTC; CDR3aa: CASSRTSPGGGDEQYF
abundance: NA; v_gene: TRBV10-3; d_gene: NA; j_gene: TRBJ2-5; len: 12; CDR3nt: TGTGCCAGCAGTTCCGTGGAGAAGACCCAGTACTTC; CDR3aa: CASSSVEKTQYF
abundance: few; v_gene: TRBV2; d_gene: NA; j_gene: TRBJ2-5; len: 15; CDR3nt: TGTGCCAGCAGTTCCCCAGCGGCCTCGCAAGAGACCCAGTACTTC; CDR3aa: CASSSPAASQETQYF
abundance: NA; v_gene: TRBV15; d_gene: NA; j_gene: TRBJ2-7; len: 15; CDR3nt: TGTGCCACCAGCAGAGTAAAGGGGTCGACCTACAAGCAGTACTTC; CDR3aa: CATSRVKGSTYKQYF
abundance: NA; v_gene: TRBV25-1; d_gene: TRBD1; j_gene: TRBJ1-1; len: 11; CDR3nt: TGTGCCAGCTGGACAGGGATCCAAGCTTTCTTT; CDR3aa: CASWTGIQAFF
abundance: NA; v_gene: TRBV19; d_gene: NA; j_gene: TRBJ2-2; len: 13; CDR3nt: TGTGCCGGGAGGGACAGCTCCACCGGGGAGCTGTTTTTT; CDR3aa: CAGRDSSTGELFF
abundance: many; v_gene: TRBV7-2; d_gene: NA; j_gene: TRBJ1-1; len: 15; CDR3nt: TGTGCCAGCAGCTTAGTTCCGCTAGAGAACACTGAAGCTTTCTTT; CDR3aa: CASSLVPLENTEAFF
abundance: NA; v_gene: TRBV25-1; d_gene: NA; j_gene: TRBJ2-7; len: 11; CDR3nt: TGTGCCAGCGGCTCCTACAATGAGCAGTACTTC; CDR3aa: CASGSYNEQYF
abundance: NA; v_gene: TRBV9; d_gene: TRBD1; j_gene: TRBJ2-7; len: 13; CDR3nt: TGTGCCAGCAGTCCCCCGACAGGGAAGGAGCAGTACTTC; CDR3aa: CASSPPTGKEQYF
abundance: many; v_gene: TRBV7-3; d_gene: NA; j_gene: TRBJ1-2; len: 14; CDR3nt: TGTGCCAGCAGCCCGACAGTGGGCGGCTATGGCTACACCTTC; CDR3aa: CASSPTVGGYGYTF
abundance: NA; v_gene: TRBV7-9; d_gene: NA; j_gene: TRBJ1-5; len: 13; CDR3nt: TGTGCCAGCAGTATCGGGGTCGGTCAGCCCCAGCATTTT; CDR3aa: CASSIGVGQPQHF
abundance: few; v_gene: TRBV7-2; d_gene: TRBD2; j_gene: TRBJ2-7; len: 15; CDR3nt: TGTGCCAGCAGTCGCAATCCTAGCGGGACCTACGAGCAGTACTTC; CDR3aa: CASSRNPSGTYEQYF
abundance: NA; v_gene: TRBV24-1; d_gene: TRBD1; j_gene: TRBJ1-2; len: 14; CDR3nt: TGTGCCAGCACCAGGACAGGAGTAAACTATGGCTACACCTTC; CDR3aa: CASTRTGVNYGYTF
abundance: NA; v_gene: TRBV6-9; d_gene: NA; j_gene: TRBJ2-7; len: 11; CDR3nt: TGTGCCAGCAGACAGGTATCCGAGCAGTACTTC; CDR3aa: CASRQVSEQYF
abundance: many; v_gene: TRBV19; d_gene: NA; j_gene: TRBJ1-1; len: 13; CDR3nt: TGTGCCAGTACCGACAATACCAACACTGAAGCTTTCTTT; CDR3aa: CASTDNTNTEAFF
abundance: NA; v_gene: TRBV10-3; d_gene: TRBD1; j_gene: TRBJ1-4; len: 15; CDR3nt: TGTGCCATCAGTACGGGACAGGCCGATAATGAAAAACTGTTTTTT; CDR3aa: CAISTGQADNEKLFF
abundance: many; v_gene: TRBV15; d_gene: TRBD2; j_gene: TRBJ2-5; len: 15; CDR3nt: TGTGCCACCAGCAGAGAGTCGAGCGGGAGAGAGACCCAGTACTTC; CDR3aa: CATSRESSGRETQYF
abundance: NA; v_gene: TRBV7-9; d_gene: TRBD1; j_gene: TRBJ1-2; len: 14; CDR3nt: TGTGCCAGCATCCGGACAGGGGGCGCAGATGGCTACACCTTC; CDR3aa: CASIRTGGADGYTF
abundance: NA; v_gene: TRBV7-9; d_gene: NA; j_gene: TRBJ2-1; len: 12; CDR3nt: TGTGCCAGCAGCCAGGGTACCAATGAGCAGTTCTTC; CDR3aa: CASSQGTNEQFF
abundance: once; v_gene: TRBV25-1; d_gene: NA; j_gene: TRBJ1-4; len: 11; CDR3nt: TGTGCCAGCAGTGGCCGGAAAAAACTGTTTTTT; CDR3aa: CASSGRKKLFF
abundance: NA; v_gene: TRBV5-1; d_gene: TRBD1; j_gene: TRBJ2-2; len: 15; CDR3nt: TGCGCCAGCAGCTCCCCGGGACAGTACACCGGGGAGCTGTTTTTT; CDR3aa: CASSSPGQYTGELFF
abundance: NA; v_gene: TRBV10-3; d_gene: TRBD2; j_gene: TRBJ2-7; len: 15; CDR3nt: TGTGCCATCAGTTCACCGACTAGCGAAATCTACGAGCAGTACTTC; CDR3aa: CAISSPTSEIYEQYF
abundance: NA; v_gene: TRBV10-3; d_gene: NA; j_gene: TRBJ1-1; len: 13; CDR3nt: TGTGCCAGCAGTGAATCGGGCATCACTGAAGCTTTCTTT; CDR3aa: CASSESGITEAFF